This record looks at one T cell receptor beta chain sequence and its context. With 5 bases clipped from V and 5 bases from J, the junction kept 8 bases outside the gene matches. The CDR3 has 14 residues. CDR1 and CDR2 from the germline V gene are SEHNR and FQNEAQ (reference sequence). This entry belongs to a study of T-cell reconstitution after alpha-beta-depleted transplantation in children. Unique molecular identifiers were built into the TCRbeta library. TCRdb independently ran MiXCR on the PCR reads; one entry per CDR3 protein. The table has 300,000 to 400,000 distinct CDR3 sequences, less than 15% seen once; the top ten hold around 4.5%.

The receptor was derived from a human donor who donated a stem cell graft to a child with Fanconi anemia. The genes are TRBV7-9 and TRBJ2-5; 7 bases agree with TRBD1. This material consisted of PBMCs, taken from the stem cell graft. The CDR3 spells CASSASGGTETQYF. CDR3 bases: TGTGCCAGCAGCGCCTCAGGGGGTACGGAGACCCAGTACTTC.